This T cell receptor (beta chain) came from a study of blood T cell repertoires in COVID-19. Study background: The United States, Italy and Spain were the sources of the acute and convalescent COVID-19 samples. PBMCs, B-cell-depleted T cells, or T cells provided the cDNA or gDNA that made up the material.

Authors' analysis steps: Amplification of reference gene primers provided the estimated nucleated cell counts. Sequenced by immunoSEQ multiplex PCR; TCRdb stores in-frame clones only, minus some. From that table come the V and J calls and clone size; the DNA was used to work out D and trimming. The data show about 240,000 clones, approximately 90% seen once. Seattle patients were enrolled during active infection and followed longitudinally. Germline V gene lookup returns CDR1 LGHNA and CDR2 YNFKEQ. The V and J ends lost 5 bases and 8 bases, in that order; junction bases with no gene match: 7. This CDR3 has 13 amino acids.

The chain couples TRBV4-2 to TRBJ1-2, with 8 bases lining up with TRBD1. The clonotype comes from a woman in her 50s with COVID-19, enrolled during active disease. What was sequenced was peripheral blood. CDR3 amino acids: CASSFDRGGGYTF. The CDR3 region has the DNA TGTGCCAGCAGCTTCGACAGGGGTGGCGGCTACACCTTC.